The T cell receptor (beta chain) described here comes from a study of patients and donors after allogeneic stem cell transplantation. V was pared by 4 bases and J by 0 bases, with 8 bases of the junction left unmatched. This CDR3 has 17 residues. In germline, CDR1 is MNHNS, CDR2 SASEGT. TCRdb passed the RT-PCR reads through MiXCR, listing each CDR3 protein once. The table lists approximately 20,000 distinct CDR3 sequences, less than 5% of them singletons. This chain connects TRBV6-1 to TRBJ1-2; 10 bases agree with TRBD1. Material: blood, either unsorted or a sorted T cell fraction (not recorded which). The source of this sequence is a human donor who was either an allogeneic HSCT recipient or a stem cell or donor lymphocyte infusion donor (not recorded which). It is not recorded whose cells these are; they may come from a transplant donor. The CDR3: CASSARQGAVANYGYTF. The CDR3 nucleotides are TGTGCCAGCAGTGCCCGACAGGGGGCCGTAGCTAACTATGGCTACACCTTC.